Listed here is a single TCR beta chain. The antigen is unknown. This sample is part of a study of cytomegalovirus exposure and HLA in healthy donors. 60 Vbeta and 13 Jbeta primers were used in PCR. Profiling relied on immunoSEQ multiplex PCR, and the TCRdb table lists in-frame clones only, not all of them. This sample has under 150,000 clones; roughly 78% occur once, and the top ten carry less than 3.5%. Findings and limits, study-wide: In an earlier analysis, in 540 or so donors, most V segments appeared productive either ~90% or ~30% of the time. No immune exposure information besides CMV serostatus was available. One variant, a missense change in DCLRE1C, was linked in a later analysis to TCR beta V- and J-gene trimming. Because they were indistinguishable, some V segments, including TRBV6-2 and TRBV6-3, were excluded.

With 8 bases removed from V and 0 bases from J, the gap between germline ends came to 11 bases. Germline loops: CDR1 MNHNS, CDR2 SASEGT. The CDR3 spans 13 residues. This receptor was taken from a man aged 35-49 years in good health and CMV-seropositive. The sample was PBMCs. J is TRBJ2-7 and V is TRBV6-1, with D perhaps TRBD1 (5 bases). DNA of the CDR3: TGTGCCAGCTCCCCAACAGGCTCCTACGAGCAGTACTTC. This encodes CASSPTGSYEQYF.